The TCR beta chain described here comes from a study of T cells in Graves' hyperthyroidism and ophthalmopathy. This clonotype was observed at least ten times. Amplification of TCR beta CDR3 regions was performed using RNA transcripts as template. HTBI primers were used for first-round RT-PCR of the TCR CDR3. TCRdb ran MiXCR on the multiplex PCR reads and lists one entry per CDR3 protein. Of fewer than 500,000 distinct CDR3 sequences in the sample, approximately 14% were seen once. The V gene's germline CDR1 is KGHSH and CDR2 LQKENI. Trimming removed 3 bases from V and 4 bases from J, with 8 bases in between. The CDR3 is made up of 13 amino acids.

The chain uses TRBV18 and TRBJ2-3; D uncertain. The receptor was derived from a man younger than 35 with Graves' ophthalmopathy. Sequencing was performed on blood. The CDR3 DNA follows: TGTGCCAGCTCACCTGGTGTCTCAGATACGCAGTATTTT. This sequence encodes CASSPGVSDTQYF.